These 18 T cell receptor beta chains originate from one sample sequenced in a study of T cells after yellow fever vaccination (dated 2019 in TCRdb). This specimen's treatment or condition label, per the study, means: live attenuated yellow fever vaccine strain. The library was built by means of 5' RACE. The sequencer listed for this sample is Illumina HiSeq 2500. In-frame beta chains were kept once TCRdb had trimmed the public reads at Q25 with fastp and called clones with MiXCR. Every distinct CDR3 protein forms one entry, paired with its most common genes and DNA. The sample data list roughly 300,000 distinct CDR3 sequences, and approximately 7% of these were observed just once. Over 15% of the sample rests with the top ten. Material: PBMCs, obtained 35 to 50 days after the first yellow fever vaccination. The receptors derive from a man younger than 35 who received the YFV17D yellow fever vaccine.

The J gene is TRBJ2-1, the V gene TRBV7-2, with D tentatively TRBD1 (5 bases). The CDR3 runs to 13 residues. The V end was cut by 3 bases, the J end by 10 bases, with 13 bases between. The germline gives CDR1 SGHTA, CDR2 FQGNSA. In DNA, the CDR3 is TGTGCCAGCAGCTTGGAAGGGGCCCAGGAGCAGTTCTTC. The encoded protein is CASSLEGAQEQFF.

This chain links TRBV18 with TRBJ2-1; D is undetermined. CDR3 length: 16 residues. The ends were cut back, 1 base at V and 4 bases at J, with 14 bases in the middle. Germline assignment: CDR1 KGHSH and CDR2 LQKENI. CDR3 amino acids: CASSPRRQTTYNEQFF. CDR3 DNA sequence: TGTGCCAGCTCACCACGGCGGCAGACAACATACAATGAGCAGTTCTTC. Full variable domain (missing parts from reference TRBV18 and TRBJ2-1): NAGVMQNPRHLVRRRGQEARLRCSPMKGHSHVYWYRQLPEEGLKFMVYLQKENIIDESGMPKERFSAEFPKEGPSILRIQQVVRGDSAAYFCASSPRRQTTYNEQFFGPGTRLTVL.

This clonotype was picked up many times. The gene calls are TRBV12-3 or TRBV12-4 and TRBJ2-5; tentative D call: TRBD1 (6 bases). The CDR3 spans 13 residues. V shed 2 bases and J shed 5 bases, with 9 bases lying between them. The CDR3 region is CASSLHRDETQYF. The CDR3 DNA reads as TGTGCCAGCAGTTTACACAGGGATGAGACCCAGTACTTC.

The chain has TRBV20-1 and TRBJ2-3; tentatively, D is TRBD2 (5 bases). V shed 4 bases and J shed 2 bases, with 16 bases lying between them. In germline, CDR1 is DFQATT, CDR2 SNEGSKA (reference sequence). The CDR3 spans 15 residues. CDR3 sequence reads: CSATQPWTSTDTQYF. The CDR3 DNA is TGCAGTGCTACCCAACCCTGGACTTCCACAGATACGCAGTATTTT.

This clonotype has just a few counts. CDR3 sequence reads: CASKWRGGGNEQFF. The CDR3 bases are TGTGCCAGCAAGTGGCGGGGGGGAGGGAATGAGCAGTTCTTC. The rearrangement uses TRBV2 and TRBJ2-1, with 9 positions matching TRBD2. The CDR3 has 14 amino acids. The V gene's germline CDR1 is SNHLY and CDR2 FYNNEI. The junction had 8 bases not matched to a gene; V was cut back by 7 bases and J by 7 bases.

In this sample, this clonotype turned up many times. The chain recombines TRBV12-3 or TRBV12-4 with TRBJ2-1; D is perhaps TRBD2 (7 bases). With 8 bases removed from V and 9 bases from J, the gap between germline ends came to 20 bases. The CDR3 totals 14 residues. The DNA for the CDR3 is TGTGCCAGCTCTAGGGGGGGGGAGAAGGTTGAGCAGTTCTTC. It specifies CASSRGGEKVEQFF.

This rearrangement joins TRBV5-5 to TRBJ1-2; D remains unclear. CDR3 size: 13 residues. The germline V gene has CDR1 SGHKS and CDR2 YYEKEE (reference sequence). V was cut by 1 base and J by 5 bases, with 9 bases left in between. Here the CDR3 DNA reads TGTGCCAGCAGCTTGAACGATTTGTATGGCTACACCTTC. Residues: CASSLNDLYGYTF.

V usage is TRBV23-1 and J usage is TRBJ2-5; D unresolved. TRBV23-1 carries the ORF label, with uncertain function. Between the trimmed V and J ends, which lost 8 bases and 4 bases, there was a span of 20 bases. The CDR3 extends over 15 amino acids. Here the CDR3 reads CASWQQKGQAETQYF. CDR3 DNA sequence: TGCGCCAGCTGGCAGCAGAAGGGCCAAGCAGAGACCCAGTACTTC.

The chain recombines TRBV3-1 with TRBJ2-6; no clear D gene. The CDR3 has 15 residues. Trimming shortened V by 11 bases and J by 0 bases, and 14 bases separated the two germline ends. Germline V gives CDR1 LGHDT, CDR2 YNNKEL (reference sequence). The CDR3 region has the DNA TGTGCCTCCACCCTTCGGAGCTCTGGGGCCAACGTCCTGACTTTC. Translating gives CASTLRSSGANVLTF.

This clonotype was recorded at least ten times. The rearrangement joins TRBV28 to TRBJ1-5; weak D call: TRBD1 (5 bases). The CDR3 length is 16 residues. V shed 6 bases and J shed 2 bases, with 17 bases lying between them. Per germline, CDR1 MDHEN and CDR2 SYDVKM. The CDR3: CASRSLLGGGNQPQHF. Here the CDR3 DNA reads TGTGCCAGCAGATCCCTTCTGGGGGGGGGCAATCAGCCCCAGCATTTT. The full variable domain, in which reference TRBV28 and TRBJ1-5 provide the parts outside the CDR3, is DVKVTQSSRYLVKRTGEKVFLECVQDMDHENMFWYRQDPGLGLRLIYFSYDVKMKEKGDIPEGYSVSREKKERFSLILESASTNQTSMYLCASRSLLGGGNQPQHFGDGTRLSIL.

This clonotype was recorded many times. This rearrangement joins TRBV6-5 to TRBJ2-1, with D perhaps matching TRBD2 (5 bases). With 3 bases removed from V and 0 bases from J, the gap between germline ends came to 15 bases. Germline lookup yields CDR1 MNHEY and CDR2 SVGAGI. This CDR3 is 17 amino acids long. The CDR3 DNA sequence: TGTGCCAGCAGTTATCGGGGAGCGTCGAGCTCCTACAATGAGCAGTTCTTC. Translated, it gives CASSYRGASSSYNEQFF.

The chain employs TRBV9 and TRBJ2-1, with D tentatively TRBD1 (5 bases). The CDR3 contains 15 residues. V lost 0 bases and J 5 bases, leaving 12 bases between the germline ends. The germline V gene encodes CDR1 SGDLS and CDR2 YYNGEE. The CDR3 reads CASSVEPQGNNEQFF. The CDR3 nucleotides read TGTGCCAGCAGCGTAGAACCTCAGGGAAACAATGAGCAGTTCTTC.

The V and J genes are TRBV11-2 and TRBJ2-7; no reliable D call. Per germline, CDR1 SGHAT and CDR2 FQNNGV. The CDR3 spans 14 residues. V lost 5 bases and J 5 bases, leaving 16 bases between the germline ends. DNA of the CDR3: TGTGCCAGCAGCCCTAACGGGCGTATCAACGAGCAGTACTTC. Translation: CASSPNGRINEQYF.

The rearrangement links TRBV20-1 to TRBJ2-5, with a possible D match to TRBD2 (5 bases). The CDR3 covers 12 residues. From germline, CDR1 is DFQATT and CDR2 SNEGSKA (reference sequence). Trimming stripped 6 bases from V and 1 base from J, with 9 bases between. Here the CDR3 DNA reads TGCAGTGCCGCGAGGGCCCAAGAGACCCAGTACTTC. Protein: CSAARAQETQYF.

V is TRBV5-1 and J is TRBJ2-7, with 7 bases identical to TRBD1. From germline, CDR1 is SGHRS and CDR2 YFSETQ. The CDR3 has 13 residues. Trimming cost V 5 bases and J 0 bases; bases outside gene matches: 2. The CDR3 region has the DNA TGCGCCAGCAGGACAGGGAGCTCCTACGAGCAGTACTTC. It yields the protein CASRTGSSYEQYF.

This clonotype was found many times. The chain links TRBV12-3 or TRBV12-4 to TRBJ2-1; D is unclear. There are 16 residues in the CDR3. Trimming stripped 6 bases from V and 0 bases from J, with 15 bases between. This CDR3 reads CASRPDGPSSYNEQFF. The CDR3 DNA is TGTGCCAGCAGACCCGACGGTCCGAGCTCCTACAATGAGCAGTTCTTC.

In this sample, this clonotype turned up many times. This sequence joins TRBV4-3 and TRBJ1-1; 7 bases match TRBD1. With V trimmed by 1 base and J by 0 bases, 5 bases remained unmatched. This CDR3 region has 16 residues. Germline loops: CDR1 LGHNA, CDR2 YSLEER. CDR3 bases: TGCGCCAGCAGCCAAGGTTCGGGACAGTTGAACACTGAAGCTTTCTTT. It is translated as CASSQGSGQLNTEAFF.

The table lists this clonotype with a few counts. V is TRBV11-2 and J is TRBJ2-7; perhaps D is TRBD1 or TRBD2 (5 bases each). This CDR3 spans 17 amino acids. CDR1 is SGHAT and CDR2 is FQNNGV in the germline V gene. Deletions cut 1 base from V and 0 bases from J, with 16 bases between. For the CDR3, the DNA is TGTGCCAGCAGCTTAGGGGGGATACCTAGGAGCTCCTACGAGCAGTACGTC. Encoded protein: CASSLGGIPRSSYEQYV.